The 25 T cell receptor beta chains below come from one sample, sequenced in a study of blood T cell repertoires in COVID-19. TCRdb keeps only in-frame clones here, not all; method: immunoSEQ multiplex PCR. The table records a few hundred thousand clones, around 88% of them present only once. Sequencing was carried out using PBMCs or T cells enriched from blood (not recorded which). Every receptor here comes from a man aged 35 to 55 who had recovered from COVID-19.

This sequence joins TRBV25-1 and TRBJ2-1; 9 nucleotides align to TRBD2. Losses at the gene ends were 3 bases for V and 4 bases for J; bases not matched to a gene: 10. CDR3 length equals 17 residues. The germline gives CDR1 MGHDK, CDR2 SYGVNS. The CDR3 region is CASSESGGRFFYNEQFF. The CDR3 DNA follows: TGTGCCAGCAGTGAGAGCGGGGGGCGATTTTTTTACAATGAGCAGTTCTTC.

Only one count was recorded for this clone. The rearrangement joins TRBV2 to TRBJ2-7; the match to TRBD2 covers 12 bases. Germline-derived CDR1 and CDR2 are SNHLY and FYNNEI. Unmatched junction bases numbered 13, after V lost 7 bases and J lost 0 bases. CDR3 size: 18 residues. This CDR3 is CASTYTSGGTYTSYEQYF. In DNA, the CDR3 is TGTGCCAGCACTTACACTAGCGGGGGGACCTACACCTCCTACGAGCAGTACTTC.

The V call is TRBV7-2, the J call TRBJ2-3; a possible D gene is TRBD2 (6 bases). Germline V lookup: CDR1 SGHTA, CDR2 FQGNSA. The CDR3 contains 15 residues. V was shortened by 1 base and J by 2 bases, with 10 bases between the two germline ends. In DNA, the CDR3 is TGTGCCAGCAGCTTAGTGGGACTTTACACAGATACGCAGTATTTT. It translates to CASSLVGLYTDTQYF.

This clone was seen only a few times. CDR3 sequence (DNA): TGTGCCATCAGTGATGGGGGGGCTGGTAACACTGAAGCTTTCTTT. It is translated as CAISDGGAGNTEAFF. The genes are TRBV10-3 and TRBJ1-1, with a possible D match to TRBD1 (6 bases). CDR1 is ENHRY and CDR2 is SYGVKD in the germline V gene. The CDR3 sequence is 15 residues long. Trimming removed 3 bases at V and 2 bases at J, with 13 bases between.

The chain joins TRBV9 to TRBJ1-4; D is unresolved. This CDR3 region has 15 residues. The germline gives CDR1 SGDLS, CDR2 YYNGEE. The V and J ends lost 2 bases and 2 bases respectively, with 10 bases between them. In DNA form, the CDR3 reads TGTGCCAGCAGCGTCGGGGTTGGGACTAATGAAAAACTGTTTTTT. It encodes CASSVGVGTNEKLFF.

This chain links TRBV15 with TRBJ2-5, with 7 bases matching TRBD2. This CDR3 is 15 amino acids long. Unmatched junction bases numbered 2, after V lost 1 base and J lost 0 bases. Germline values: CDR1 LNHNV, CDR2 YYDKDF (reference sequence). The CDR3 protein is CATSRGREYQETQYF. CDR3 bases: TGTGCCACCAGCAGAGGGCGGGAGTACCAAGAGACCCAGTACTTC.

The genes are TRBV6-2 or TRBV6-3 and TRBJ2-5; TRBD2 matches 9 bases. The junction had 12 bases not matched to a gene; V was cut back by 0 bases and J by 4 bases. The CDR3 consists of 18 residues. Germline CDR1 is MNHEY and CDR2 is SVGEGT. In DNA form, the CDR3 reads TGTGCCAGCAGTTACTCGGGCGGGGTAGCGGGAGTTTCAGAGACCCAGTACTTC. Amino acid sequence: CASSYSGGVAGVSETQYF.

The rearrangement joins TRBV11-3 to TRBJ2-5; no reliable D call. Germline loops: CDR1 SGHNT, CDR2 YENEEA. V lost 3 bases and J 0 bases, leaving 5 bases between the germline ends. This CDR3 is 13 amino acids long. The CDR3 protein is CASSFGYQETQYF. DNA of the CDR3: TGTGCCAGCAGCTTCGGGTACCAAGAGACCCAGTACTTC.

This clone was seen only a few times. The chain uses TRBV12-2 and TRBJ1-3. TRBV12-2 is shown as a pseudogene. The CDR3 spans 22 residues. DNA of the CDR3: TGTGCAAGTCGCTTAGAGTGGAGGGCAGGAGTATCCCTCTGGTTGCTCGGAAACACCATATATTTT. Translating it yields CASRLEWRAGVSLWLLGNTIYF.

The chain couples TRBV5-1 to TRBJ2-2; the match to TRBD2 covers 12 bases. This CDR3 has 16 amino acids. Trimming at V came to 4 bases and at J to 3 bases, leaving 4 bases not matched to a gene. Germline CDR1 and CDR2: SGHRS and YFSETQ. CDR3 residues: CASSHRTSGDTGELFF. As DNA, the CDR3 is TGCGCCAGCAGCCACCGGACTAGCGGGGACACCGGGGAGCTGTTTTTT.

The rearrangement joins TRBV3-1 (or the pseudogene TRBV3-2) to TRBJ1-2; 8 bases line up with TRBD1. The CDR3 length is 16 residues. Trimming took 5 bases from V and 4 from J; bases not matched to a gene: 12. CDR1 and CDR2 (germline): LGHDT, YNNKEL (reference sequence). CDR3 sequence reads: CASSLFGQGGGYGYTF. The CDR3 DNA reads TGTGCCAGCAGCTTGTTCGGACAGGGCGGCGGCTATGGCTACACCTTC.

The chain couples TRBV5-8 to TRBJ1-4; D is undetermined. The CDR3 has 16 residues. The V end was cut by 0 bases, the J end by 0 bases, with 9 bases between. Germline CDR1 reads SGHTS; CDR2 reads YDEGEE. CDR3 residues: CASSLALQTTNEKLFF. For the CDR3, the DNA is TGTGCCAGCAGCTTGGCTTTACAGACAACTAATGAAAAACTGTTTTTT.

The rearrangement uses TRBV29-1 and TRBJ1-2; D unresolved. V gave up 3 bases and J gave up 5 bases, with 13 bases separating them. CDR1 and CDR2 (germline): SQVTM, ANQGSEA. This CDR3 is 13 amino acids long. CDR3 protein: CSVEGSPSYGYTF. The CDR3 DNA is TGCAGCGTTGAGGGCAGTCCCTCTTATGGCTACACCTTC.

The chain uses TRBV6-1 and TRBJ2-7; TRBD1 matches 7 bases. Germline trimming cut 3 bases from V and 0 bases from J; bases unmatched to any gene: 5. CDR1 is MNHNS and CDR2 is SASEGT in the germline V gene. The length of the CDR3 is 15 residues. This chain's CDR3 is CASSEDRRTSYEQYF. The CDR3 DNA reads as TGTGCCAGCAGTGAGGACAGGCGTACCTCCTACGAGCAGTACTTC.

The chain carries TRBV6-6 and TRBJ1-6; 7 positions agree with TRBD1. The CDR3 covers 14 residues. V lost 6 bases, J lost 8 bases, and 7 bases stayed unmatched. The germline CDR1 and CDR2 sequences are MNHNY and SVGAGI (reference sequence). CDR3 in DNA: TGTGCCAGCAGATCGGACAGGAGGGATTCACCCCTCCACTTT. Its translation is CASRSDRRDSPLHF.

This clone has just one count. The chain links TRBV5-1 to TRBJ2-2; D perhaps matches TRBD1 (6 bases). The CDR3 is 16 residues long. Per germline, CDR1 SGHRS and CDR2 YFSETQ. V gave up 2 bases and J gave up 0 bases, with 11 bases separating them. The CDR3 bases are TGCGCCAGCAGCTTTCTCGGACAGACGAACACCGGGGAGCTGTTTTTT. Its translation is CASSFLGQTNTGELFF.

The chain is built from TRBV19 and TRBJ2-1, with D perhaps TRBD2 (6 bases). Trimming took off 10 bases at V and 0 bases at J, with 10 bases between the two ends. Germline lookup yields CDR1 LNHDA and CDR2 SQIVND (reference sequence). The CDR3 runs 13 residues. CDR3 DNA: TGTGCCACCGGAGGGAGCTCCTACAATGAGCAGTTCTTC. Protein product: CATGGSSYNEQFF.

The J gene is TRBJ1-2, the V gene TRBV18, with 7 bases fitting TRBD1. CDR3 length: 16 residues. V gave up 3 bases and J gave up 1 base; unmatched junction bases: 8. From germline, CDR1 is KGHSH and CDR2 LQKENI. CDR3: CASSPSQGKDNYGYTF. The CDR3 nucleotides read TGTGCCAGCTCACCGTCACAGGGGAAGGATAACTATGGCTACACCTTC.

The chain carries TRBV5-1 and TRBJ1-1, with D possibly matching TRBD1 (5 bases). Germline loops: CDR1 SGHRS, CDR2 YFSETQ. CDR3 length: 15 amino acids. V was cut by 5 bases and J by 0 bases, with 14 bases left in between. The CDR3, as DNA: TGCGCCAGCAGTCCAGCTGGGGGGATGAACACTGAAGCTTTCTTT. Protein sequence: CASSPAGGMNTEAFF.

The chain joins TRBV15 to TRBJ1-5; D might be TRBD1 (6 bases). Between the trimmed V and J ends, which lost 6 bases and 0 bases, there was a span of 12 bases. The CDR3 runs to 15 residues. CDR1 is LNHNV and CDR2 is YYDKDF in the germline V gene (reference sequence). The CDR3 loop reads CATRQGRNSNQPQHF. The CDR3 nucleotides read TGTGCCACCAGACAGGGTCGAAATAGCAATCAGCCCCAGCATTTT.

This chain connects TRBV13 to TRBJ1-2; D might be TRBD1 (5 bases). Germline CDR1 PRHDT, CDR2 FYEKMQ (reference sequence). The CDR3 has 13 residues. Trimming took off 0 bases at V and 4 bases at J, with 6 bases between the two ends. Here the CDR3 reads CASSLGTAYGYTF. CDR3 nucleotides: TGTGCCAGCAGCTTAGGGACAGCCTATGGCTACACCTTC.

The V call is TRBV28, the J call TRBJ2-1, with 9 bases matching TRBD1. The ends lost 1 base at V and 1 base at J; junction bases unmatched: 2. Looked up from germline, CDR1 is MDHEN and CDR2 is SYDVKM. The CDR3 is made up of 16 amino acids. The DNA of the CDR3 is TGTGCCAGCAGTTTATTGGACAGGGGTTCCTACAATGAGCAGTTCTTC. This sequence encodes CASSLLDRGSYNEQFF.

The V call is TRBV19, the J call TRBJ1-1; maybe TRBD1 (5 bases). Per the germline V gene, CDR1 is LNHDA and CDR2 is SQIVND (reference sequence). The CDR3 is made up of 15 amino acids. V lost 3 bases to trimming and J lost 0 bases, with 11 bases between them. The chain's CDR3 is CASSMLGLMNTEAFF. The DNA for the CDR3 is TGTGCCAGTAGTATGCTGGGGCTCATGAACACTGAAGCTTTCTTT.

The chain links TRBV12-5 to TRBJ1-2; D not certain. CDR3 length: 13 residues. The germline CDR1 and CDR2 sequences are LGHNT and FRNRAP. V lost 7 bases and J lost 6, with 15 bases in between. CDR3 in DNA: TGTGCTAGTGCCGCAGGTGAATATGATGGCTACACCTTC. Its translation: CASAAGEYDGYTF.

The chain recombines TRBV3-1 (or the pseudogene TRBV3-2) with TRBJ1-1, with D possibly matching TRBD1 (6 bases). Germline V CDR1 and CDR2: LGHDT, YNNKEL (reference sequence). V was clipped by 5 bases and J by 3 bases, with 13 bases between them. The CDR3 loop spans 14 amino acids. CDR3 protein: CASSLWTADTEAFF. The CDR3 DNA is TGTGCCAGCAGCTTATGGACAGCAGACACTGAAGCTTTCTTT.